This TCR beta chain was found in a study of blood T cell repertoires in COVID-19. Study-level background: Sample material is recorded as cDNA or gDNA derived from T cells, B-cell-depleted T cells, or PBMCs.

Profiled with immunoSEQ multiplex PCR; TCRdb holds only in-frame clones, not every one. The sample includes over 200,000 clones, around 89% of them seen just once. The CDR3 runs to 15 residues. Germline V gives CDR1 SNHLY, CDR2 FYNNEI. Trimming cost V 7 bases and J 0 bases, with 13 bases left between them. Sequencing was done on a sample of PBMCs or T cells enriched from blood (not recorded which). The receptor was derived from a man under 40 who had been exposed to COVID-19. The V gene is TRBV2, the J gene TRBJ2-1; D may be TRBD1 (7 bases). CDR3 nucleotides: TGTGCCAGCAACCGGCAGGGGGGCTCCTACAATGAGCAGTTCTTC. Residues: CASNRQGGSYNEQFF.